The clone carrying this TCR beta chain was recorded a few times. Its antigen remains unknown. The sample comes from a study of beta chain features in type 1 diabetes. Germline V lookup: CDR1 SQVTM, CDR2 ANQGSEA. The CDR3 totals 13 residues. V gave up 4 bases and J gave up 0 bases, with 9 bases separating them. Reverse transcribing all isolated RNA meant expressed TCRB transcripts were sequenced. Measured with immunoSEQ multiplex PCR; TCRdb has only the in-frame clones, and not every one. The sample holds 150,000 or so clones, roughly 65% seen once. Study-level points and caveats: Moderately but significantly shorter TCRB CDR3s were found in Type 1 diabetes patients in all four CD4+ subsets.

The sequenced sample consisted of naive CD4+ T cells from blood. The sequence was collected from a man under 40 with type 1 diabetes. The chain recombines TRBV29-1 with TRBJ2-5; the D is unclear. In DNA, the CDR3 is TGCAGCGTTGTCAGCGCGGACCAAGAGACCCAGTACTTC. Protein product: CSVVSADQETQYF.